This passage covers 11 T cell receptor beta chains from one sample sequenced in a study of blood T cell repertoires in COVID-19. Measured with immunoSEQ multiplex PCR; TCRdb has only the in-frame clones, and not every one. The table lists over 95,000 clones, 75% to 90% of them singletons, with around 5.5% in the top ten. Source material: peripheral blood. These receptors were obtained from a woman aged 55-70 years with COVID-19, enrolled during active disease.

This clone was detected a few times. The CDR3 DNA reads TGTGCCAGCAGCAGACAGATGAACACCGGGGAGCTGTTTTTT. Translation gives CASSRQMNTGELFF. The rearrangement joins TRBV6-5 to TRBJ2-2, with a possible D match to TRBD1 (5 bases). This CDR3 is 14 amino acids long. CDR1 MNHEY and CDR2 SVGAGI come from the germline V gene. V was shortened by 6 bases and J by 1 base, with 9 bases between the two germline ends.

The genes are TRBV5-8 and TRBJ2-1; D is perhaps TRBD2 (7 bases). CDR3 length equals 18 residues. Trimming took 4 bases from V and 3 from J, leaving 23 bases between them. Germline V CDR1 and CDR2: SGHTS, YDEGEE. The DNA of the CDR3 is TGTGCCAGCAGCCGGGGGGCTAGCGCGGTGCCCGTCTACAATGAGCAGTTCTTC. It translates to CASSRGASAVPVYNEQFF.

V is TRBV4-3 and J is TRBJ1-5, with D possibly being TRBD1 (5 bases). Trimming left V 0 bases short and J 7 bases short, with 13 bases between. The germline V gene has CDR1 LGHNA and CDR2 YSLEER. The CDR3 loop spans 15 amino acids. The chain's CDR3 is CASSQDPGGDQPQHF. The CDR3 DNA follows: TGCGCCAGCAGCCAAGATCCGGGGGGGGACCAGCCCCAGCATTTT.

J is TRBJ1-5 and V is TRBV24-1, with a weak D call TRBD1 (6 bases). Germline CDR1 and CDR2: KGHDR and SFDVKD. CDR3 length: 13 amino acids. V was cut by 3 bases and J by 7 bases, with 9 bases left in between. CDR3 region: CATSDEGGQPQHF. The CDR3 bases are TGTGCCACCAGTGATGAGGGGGGGCAGCCCCAGCATTTT.

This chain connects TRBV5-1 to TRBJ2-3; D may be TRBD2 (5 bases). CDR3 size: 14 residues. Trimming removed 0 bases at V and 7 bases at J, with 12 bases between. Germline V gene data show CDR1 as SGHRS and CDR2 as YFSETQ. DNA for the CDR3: TGCGCCAGCAGCTTGGGAGGGCAAGGGAATACGCAGTATTTT. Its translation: CASSLGGQGNTQYF.

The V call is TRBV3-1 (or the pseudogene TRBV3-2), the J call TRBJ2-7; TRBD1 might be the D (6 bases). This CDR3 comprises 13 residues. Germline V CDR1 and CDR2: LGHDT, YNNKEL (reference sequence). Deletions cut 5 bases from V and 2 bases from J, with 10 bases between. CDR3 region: CASSFTGTYEQYF. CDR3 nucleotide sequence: TGTGCCAGCAGCTTCACAGGGACCTACGAGCAGTACTTC.

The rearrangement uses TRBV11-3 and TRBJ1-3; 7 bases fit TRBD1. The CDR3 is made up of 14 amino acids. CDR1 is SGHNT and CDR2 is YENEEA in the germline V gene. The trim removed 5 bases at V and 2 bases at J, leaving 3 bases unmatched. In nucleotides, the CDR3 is TGTGCCAGCAGCCCAGGGACAGCTGGAAACACCATATATTTT. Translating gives CASSPGTAGNTIYF.

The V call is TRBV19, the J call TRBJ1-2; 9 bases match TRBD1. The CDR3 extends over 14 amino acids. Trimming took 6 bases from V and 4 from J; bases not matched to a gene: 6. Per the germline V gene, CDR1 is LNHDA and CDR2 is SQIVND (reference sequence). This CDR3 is CASSPDRGIYGYTF. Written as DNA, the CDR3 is TGTGCCAGTAGCCCGGACAGGGGAATCTATGGCTACACCTTC.

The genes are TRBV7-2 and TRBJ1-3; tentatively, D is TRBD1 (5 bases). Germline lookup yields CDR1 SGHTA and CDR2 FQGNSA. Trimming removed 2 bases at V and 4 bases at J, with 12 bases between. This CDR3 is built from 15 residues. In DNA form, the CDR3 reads TGTGCCAGCAGCTTATTTAGGGGTGACGGAAACACCATATATTTT. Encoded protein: CASSLFRGDGNTIYF.

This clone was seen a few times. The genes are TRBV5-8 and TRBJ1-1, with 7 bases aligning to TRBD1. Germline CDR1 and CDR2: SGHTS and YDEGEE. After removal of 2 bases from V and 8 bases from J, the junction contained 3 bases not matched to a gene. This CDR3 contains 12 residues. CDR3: CASSLQGTEAFF. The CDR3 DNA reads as TGTGCCAGCAGCTTACAGGGGACCGAAGCTTTCTTT.

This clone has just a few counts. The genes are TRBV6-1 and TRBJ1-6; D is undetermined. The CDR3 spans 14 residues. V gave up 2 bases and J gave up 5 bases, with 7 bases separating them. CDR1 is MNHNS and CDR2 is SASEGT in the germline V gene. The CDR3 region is CASSETPNNSPLHF. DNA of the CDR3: TGTGCCAGCAGTGAAACACCCAATAATTCACCCCTCCACTTT.